The rows below give T cell receptor beta chains drawn from one sample of a study of blood T cell repertoires in COVID-19. Measured with immunoSEQ multiplex PCR; TCRdb has only the in-frame clones, and not every one. The sample includes some 430,000 clones, 80% to 95% of them seen just once. The material sequenced was PBMCs or T cells enriched from blood (not recorded which). The receptors were sampled from a man between 18 and 29 years old who had recovered from COVID-19. Each CDR3 is given with its conserved first and last residue. The D gene is left open where the match is weak. Size values are once, few and many counts, or a class for expanded clones, and some rows have none.

D: -
J: TRBJ2-1
size: -
V: TRBV15
DNA: TGTGCCACCAGCAGAGGCGGCAACTCACTACCGTACAATGAGCAGTTCTTC
CDR3: CATSRGGNSLPYNEQFF

D: TRBD1
J: TRBJ1-1
size: -
V: TRBV9
DNA: TGTGCCAGCAGTGACGGACAGGGGGGGCTGGTCACTGAAGCTTTCTTT
CDR3: CASSDGQGGLVTEAFF

D: TRBD1
J: TRBJ1-1
size: -
V: TRBV18
DNA: TGTGCCAGCTCACCGGGACAGGGAATGAACACTGAAGCTTTCTTT
CDR3: CASSPGQGMNTEAFF

D: -
J: TRBJ1-1
size: -
V: TRBV10-3
DNA: TGTGCCATCAGTGTGGGGGGGATGAACACTGAAGCTTTCTTT
CDR3: CAISVGGMNTEAFF

D: TRBD2
J: TRBJ2-7
size: -
V: TRBV28
DNA: TGTGCCAGCAGGAAAGGACTAGCTTCCACCTACGAGCAGTACTTC
CDR3: CASRKGLASTYEQYF

D: -
J: TRBJ1-3
size: -
V: TRBV15
DNA: TGTGCCACCAGCAGAGATAATGGAAACACCATATATTTT
CDR3: CATSRDNGNTIYF

D: -
J: TRBJ1-2
size: many
V: TRBV2
DNA: TGTGCCAGCAGTATCACGGAGTGGGAGAGCTACACCTTC
CDR3: CASSITEWESYTF

D: TRBD1
J: TRBJ2-3
size: -
V: TRBV30
DNA: TGTGCCTGGAAGAGGACAGGGGGGGTCACAGATACGCAGTATTTT
CDR3: CAWKRTGGVTDTQYF

D: -
J: TRBJ1-2
size: -
V: TRBV6-5
DNA: TGTGCCAGCAGCCCGGCCGGGACTACTTATGGCTACACCTTC
CDR3: CASSPAGTTYGYTF

D: -
J: TRBJ1-1
size: -
V: TRBV2
DNA: TGTGCCAGCAGTGATTTCCGGGCTTTCTTT
CDR3: CASSDFRAFF

D: -
J: TRBJ2-2
size: -
V: TRBV27
DNA: TGTGCCAGCAGTTTCTCGGGAGCAGGAACCGGGGAGCTGTTTTTT
CDR3: CASSFSGAGTGELFF

D: TRBD1
J: TRBJ2-1
size: -
V: TRBV11-2
DNA: TGTGCCAGCAGCCGGACTGGACAGGGCGAGGGGTTCTTC
CDR3: CASSRTGQGEGFF

D: -
J: TRBJ1-1
size: -
V: TRBV5-6
DNA: TGTGCCAGCAGCTTGGCCTGGACAGTTGAAGCTTTCTTT
CDR3: CASSLAWTVEAFF

D: -
J: TRBJ2-4
size: once
V: TRBV30
DNA: TGTGCCTGGAGTGTCCAGCCCGGAGGCATTCAGTACTTC
CDR3: CAWSVQPGGIQYF

D: -
J: TRBJ2-1
size: -
V: TRBV5-1
DNA: TGCGCCAGCACAGATAGAGGGTATGAGCAGTTCTTC
CDR3: CASTDRGYEQFF

D: TRBD1
J: TRBJ2-7
size: -
V: TRBV27
DNA: TGTGCCAGCAGGAACCGGGACAGTACTTCCGAGCAGTACTTC
CDR3: CASRNRDSTSEQYF

D: TRBD1
J: TRBJ1-2
size: -
V: TRBV28
DNA: TGTGCCAGCAGTCGCCCTACAGGGGCCATGAAGCGCTACACCTTC
CDR3: CASSRPTGAMKRYTF

D: -
J: TRBJ2-3
size: -
V: TRBV15
DNA: TGTGCCACCAGCAGAAATTACGGGACAAACACAGATACGCAGTATTTT
CDR3: CATSRNYGTNTDTQYF

D: -
J: TRBJ2-2
size: -
V: TRBV11-2
DNA: TGTGCCAGCAGCGCATCAGGGGTAGAGGTCACCGGGGAGCTGTTTTTT
CDR3: CASSASGVEVTGELFF

D: TRBD1
J: TRBJ1-1
size: -
V: TRBV13
DNA: TGTGCCAGCAGCGAAGCAGGGGGGCGGTTGGACACTGAAGCTTTCTTT
CDR3: CASSEAGGRLDTEAFF

D: TRBD1
J: TRBJ1-1
size: -
V: TRBV7-3
DNA: TGTGCCAGCAGCGGCGGACAGGAAAACACTGAAGCTTTCTTT
CDR3: CASSGGQENTEAFF

D: -
J: TRBJ1-5
size: -
V: TRBV18
DNA: TGTGCCAGCTCGCCTGGACAGCCTAATCAGCCCCAGCATTTT
CDR3: CASSPGQPNQPQHF

D: -
J: TRBJ2-2
size: -
V: TRBV9
DNA: TGTGCCAGCAGCGTAGTCGGCGGGGAGCTGTTTTTT
CDR3: CASSVVGGELFF

D: TRBD2
J: TRBJ2-2
size: -
V: TRBV7-8
DNA: TGTGCCAGCAGCTTCGGGACTAGCATCTCCGGGGAGCTGTTTTTT
CDR3: CASSFGTSISGELFF

D: TRBD2
J: TRBJ2-7
size: few
V: TRBV7-9
DNA: TGTGCCAGCAGCAAGGGACTAGCGGGGAGCTCCTACGAGCAGTACTTC
CDR3: CASSKGLAGSSYEQYF